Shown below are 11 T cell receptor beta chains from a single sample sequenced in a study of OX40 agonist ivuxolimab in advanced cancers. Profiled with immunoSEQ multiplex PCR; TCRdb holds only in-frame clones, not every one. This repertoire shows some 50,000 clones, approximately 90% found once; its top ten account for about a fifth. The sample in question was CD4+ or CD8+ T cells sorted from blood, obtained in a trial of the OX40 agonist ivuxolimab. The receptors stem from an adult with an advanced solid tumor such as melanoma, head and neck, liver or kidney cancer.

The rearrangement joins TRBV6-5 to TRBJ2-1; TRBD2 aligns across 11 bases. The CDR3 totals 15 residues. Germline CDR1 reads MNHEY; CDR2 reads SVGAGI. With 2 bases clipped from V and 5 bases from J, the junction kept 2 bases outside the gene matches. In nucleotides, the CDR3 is TGTGCCAGCAGTTACGTAGCGGGAGGGCACAATGAGCAGTTCTTC. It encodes CASSYVAGGHNEQFF.

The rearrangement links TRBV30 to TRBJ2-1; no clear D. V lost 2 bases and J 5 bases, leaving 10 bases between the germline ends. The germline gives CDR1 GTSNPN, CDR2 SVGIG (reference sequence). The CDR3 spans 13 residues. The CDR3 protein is CAWSRRNNNEQFF. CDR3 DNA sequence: TGTGCCTGGAGTCGAAGGAACAACAATGAGCAGTTCTTC.

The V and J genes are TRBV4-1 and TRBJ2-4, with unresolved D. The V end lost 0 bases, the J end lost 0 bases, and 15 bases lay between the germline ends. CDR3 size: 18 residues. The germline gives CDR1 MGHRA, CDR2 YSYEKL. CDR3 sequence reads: CASSQDPAAPLAKNIQYF. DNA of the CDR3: TGCGCCAGCAGCCAAGATCCCGCCGCCCCACTAGCCAAAAACATTCAGTACTTC.

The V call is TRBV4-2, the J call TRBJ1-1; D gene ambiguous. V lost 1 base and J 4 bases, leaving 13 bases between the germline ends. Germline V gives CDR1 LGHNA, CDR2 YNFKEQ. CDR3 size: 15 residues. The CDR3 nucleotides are TGTGCCAGCAGCCAAGCTCCCGGGGTGAGCACTGAAGCTTTCTTT. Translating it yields CASSQAPGVSTEAFF.

The DNA for the CDR3 is TGTGCCAGCACCAAGCCCACCGGGGAGCTGTTTTTT. Translated, it gives CASTKPTGELFF. The gene calls are TRBV28 and TRBJ2-2; D gene ambiguous. CDR1 MDHEN and CDR2 SYDVKM come from the germline V gene. Trimming removed 7 bases at V and 4 bases at J, with 7 bases between. The CDR3 length is 12 residues. Together with reference TRBV28 and TRBJ2-2, the CDR3 gives the full variable domain: DVKVTQSSRYLVKRTGEKVFLECVQDMDHENMFWYRQDPGLGLRLIYFSYDVKMKEKGDIPEGYSVSREKKERFSLILESASTNQTSMYLCASTKPTGELFFGEGSRLTVL.

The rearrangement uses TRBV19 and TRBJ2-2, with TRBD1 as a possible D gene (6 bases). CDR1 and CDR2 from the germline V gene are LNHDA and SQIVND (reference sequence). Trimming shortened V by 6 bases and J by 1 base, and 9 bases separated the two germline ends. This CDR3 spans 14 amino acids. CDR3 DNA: TGTGCCAGTAGGCCGGGACAGAACACCGGGGAGCTGTTTTTT. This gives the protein CASRPGQNTGELFF.

The CDR3 region has the DNA TGTGCCAGCAGCGCGGGACAGGGCGGGAGCTATGGCTACACCTTC. It specifies CASSAGQGGSYGYTF. V usage is TRBV5-4 and J usage is TRBJ1-2, with 9 bases that match TRBD1. Germline CDR1 SGHNT, CDR2 YYREEE (reference sequence). J was trimmed by 4 bases and V by 4 bases; bases with no gene match: 8. CDR3 length: 15 amino acids. The variable domain in full, with the rest retrieved from reference TRBV5-4 and TRBJ1-2, is ETGVTQSPTHLIKTRGQQVTLRCSSQSGHNTVSWYQQALGQGPQFIFQYYREEENGRGNFPPRFSGLQFPNYSSELNVNALELDDSALYLCASSAGQGGSYGYTFGSGTRLTVV.

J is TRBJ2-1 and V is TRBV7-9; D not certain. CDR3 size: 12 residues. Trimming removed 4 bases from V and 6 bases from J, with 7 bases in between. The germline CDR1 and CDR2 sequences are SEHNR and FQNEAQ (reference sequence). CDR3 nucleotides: TGTGCCAGCAGCTCCCCCATCAATGAGCAGTTCTTC. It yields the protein CASSSPINEQFF. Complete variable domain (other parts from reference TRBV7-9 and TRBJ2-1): DTGVSQNPRHKITKRGQNVTFRCDPISEHNRLYWYRQTLGQGPEFLTYFQNEAQLEKSRLLSDRFSAERPKGSFSTLEIQRTEQGDSAMYLCASSSPINEQFFGPGTRLTVL.

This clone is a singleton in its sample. As DNA, the CDR3 is TGTGCCAGCAGCCCCTTGTCGAACACTGAAGCTTTCTTT. Protein product: CASSPLSNTEAFF. The rearrangement joins TRBV5-6 to TRBJ1-1; D call uncertain. V was clipped by 4 bases and J by 1 base, with 8 bases between them. Germline CDR1 reads SGHDT; CDR2 reads YYEEEE. This CDR3 is built from 13 residues.

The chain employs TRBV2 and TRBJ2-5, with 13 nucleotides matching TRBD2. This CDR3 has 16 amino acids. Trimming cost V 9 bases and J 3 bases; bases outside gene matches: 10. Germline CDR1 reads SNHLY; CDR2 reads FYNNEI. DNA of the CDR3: TGTGCCAGATCACACCTACTAGCGGGGGGGGAAGAGACCCAGTACTTC. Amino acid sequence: CARSHLLAGGEETQYF.

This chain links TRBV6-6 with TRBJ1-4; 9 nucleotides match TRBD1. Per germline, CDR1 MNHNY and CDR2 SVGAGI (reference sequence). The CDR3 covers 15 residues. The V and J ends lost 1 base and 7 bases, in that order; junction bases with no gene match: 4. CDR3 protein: CASSYWTGEGEKLFF. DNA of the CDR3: TGTGCCAGCAGTTACTGGACAGGGGAGGGTGAAAAACTGTTTTTT.